One and the same sample provided the 5 T cell receptor beta chains below, sequenced in a study of T cell responses to AZD1222 COVID-19 vaccine. Clones were read by immunoSEQ multiplex PCR, and TCRdb kept only the in-frame ones, dropping some. The profile covers 150,000 or so clones, with around 90% appearing a single time and approximately 2.5% taken by the ten largest. The source material was peripheral blood, sampled on day 0 of AZD1222 vaccination. These TCRs come from an adult in good health.

The chain uses TRBV11-2 and TRBJ2-1; D is perhaps TRBD2 (6 bases). This CDR3 is 16 amino acids long. The germline CDR1 and CDR2 sequences are SGHAT and FQNNGV. The V and J ends lost 4 bases and 0 bases respectively, with 13 bases between them. In DNA, the CDR3 is TGTGCCAGCAGCTGGCTGGGGGGAGGCTCCTACAATGAGCAGTTCTTC. This sequence encodes CASSWLGGGSYNEQFF.

The chain joins TRBV2 to TRBJ2-1; 12 bases line up with TRBD2. Germline V gene lookup returns CDR1 SNHLY and CDR2 FYNNEI. V gave up 4 bases and J gave up 15 bases; unmatched junction bases: 7. CDR3 size: 13 residues. In DNA form, the CDR3 reads TGTGCCAGCAGTGGGACTAGCGGGACTGGAGGGTTCTTC. Protein product: CASSGTSGTGGFF.

The chain recombines TRBV5-6 with TRBJ1-5; D call uncertain. CDR3 length: 12 amino acids. Germline CDR1 reads SGHDT; CDR2 reads YYEEEE. The V gene lost 5 bases and the J gene lost 4 bases, with 7 bases spanning the gap. The DNA for the CDR3 is TGTGCCAGCAGTGAACGGAATCAGCCCCAGCATTTT. Its translation is CASSERNQPQHF.

This clone occurred once. V is TRBV6-1 and J is TRBJ1-6, with D perhaps matching TRBD1 (6 bases). Germline CDR1 reads MNHNS; CDR2 reads SASEGT. Trimming shortened V by 1 base and J by 7 bases, and 11 bases separated the two germline ends. The CDR3 sequence is 15 residues long. The CDR3 coding sequence is TGTGCCAGCAGTGAAGGGGGGGCAGGGAATTCACCCCTCCACTTT. Translating it yields CASSEGGAGNSPLHF.

V gene TRBV3-1 (or the pseudogene TRBV3-2) combines with J gene TRBJ2-4; D is possibly TRBD2 (5 bases). Germline CDR1 is LGHDT and CDR2 is YNNKEL (reference sequence). V was shortened by 4 bases and J by 7 bases, with 23 bases between the two germline ends. CDR3 size: 17 residues. The CDR3 DNA is TGTGCCAGCAGCCGAGGACTCCGTGGTAAATCTTCCAACATTCAGTACTTC. It yields the protein CASSRGLRGKSSNIQYF.